This T cell receptor (beta chain) is from a study of blood T cell repertoires in COVID-19. Study details: The United States, Italy and Spain supplied acute and convalescent COVID-19 samples. Sample material is recorded as cDNA or gDNA derived from T cells, B-cell-depleted T cells, or PBMCs.

Clones were sequenced by immunoSEQ multiplex PCR, and TCRdb holds only the in-frame ones, with some missing. The sample lists 70,000 to 80,000 clones; over 75% were seen once. The length of the CDR3 is 15 residues. Trimming removed 3 bases from V and 4 bases from J, with 12 bases in between. Germline CDR1 and CDR2: SGHAT and FQNNGV. What was sequenced was peripheral blood. The sequence derives from a man aged 50 or older with acute or convalescent COVID-19. The J gene is TRBJ2-2, the V gene TRBV11-2, with a tentative D call TRBD1 (5 bases). This CDR3 is CASSFQGSGTGELFF. The CDR3 DNA reads as TGTGCCAGCAGCTTTCAGGGTTCGGGCACCGGGGAGCTGTTTTTT.